The T cell receptor (beta chain) described here comes from a study of T cells in Graves' hyperthyroidism and ophthalmopathy. For the study at large: Peripheral blood collection took place at initial diagnosis, before any treatment.

The CDR3 contains 15 residues. Germline trimming cut 2 bases from V and 8 bases from J; bases unmatched to any gene: 12. Germline V lookup: CDR1 SGHRS, CDR2 YFSETQ. Study outcomes and limitations: By a 13 V-J model, ophthalmopathy was set apart from stable hyperthyroidism. In the blood, most expanded thyroid clonotypes above 0.001 appeared as well. With a median lead of about 6.9 months before onset, the model predicted ophthalmopathy.

On this clonotype itself: Its antigen remains unidentified.

From RNA transcripts, TCR beta CDR3 regions were amplified. TCR CDR3 regions were first amplified by RT-PCR with HTBI primers. MiXCR, applied by TCRdb to the multiplex PCR reads, yields one record per CDR3 protein. The sample holds 700,000 or so distinct CDR3 sequences, approximately 16% seen once. The TCR comes from a man younger than 35 with Graves' hyperthyroidism. The chain employs TRBV5-1 and TRBJ1-2; 7 bases align to TRBD1. The sample comprised blood. In DNA form, the CDR3 reads TGCGCCAGCAGCTTTGGAGGGGGCCCCACCGGGGGCTACACCTTC. Translated: CASSFGGGPTGGYTF. The full variable domain, with the rest looked up from reference TRBV5-1 and TRBJ1-2, is KAGVTQTPRYLIKTRGQQVTLSCSPISGHRSVSWYQQTPGQGLQFLFEYFSETQRNKGNFPGRFSGRQFSNSRSEMNVSTLELGDSALYLCASSFGGGPTGGYTFGSGTRLTVV.